This T cell receptor beta chain was sequenced for a study of blood T cell repertoires in COVID-19 (dated by TCRdb to the early 2020s). Context from the whole study: The collaborator samples originated in the United States, Italy and Spain and spanned the acute and convalescent phases of COVID-19. The prospective study material was composed of cDNA or gDNA derived from T cells, B-cell-depleted T cells, or PBMCs. Subjects who had been exposed to COVID-19, were actively infected with it, or had recovered from it provided the deeply sampled blood TCRbeta repertoires that made up the dataset. The repertoires were made available in a free public database intended to serve as a resource for research on the immune response to SARS-CoV-2. Samples were obtained from the ongoing ImmuneRACE study (first 160 participants) and from approximately 1,200 subjects provided by 6 global collaborators. Nearly every sample came with metadata listing a de-identified subject ID, COVID-19 status, age in years and sex. Where HLA class I and class II types were available, the types were taken from metadata supplied by the sample provider, not from assay-based typing.

As encoded in the germline V gene (reference sequence), CDR1 is GTSNPN while CDR2 is SVGIG. The CDR3 starts with the cysteine, ends with the phenylalanine, and has 16 residues. Just the 48-base CDR3 DNA is kept, in frame starting at base 1. Germline trimming: 0 bases from V, 6 bases from J; junction bases outside gene matches: 13. TCRbeta CDR3 regions were amplified from genomic DNA by means of the immunoSEQ Assay, a bias-controlled multiplex PCR. The paper's processing steps were these. Within the assay, amplification of reference gene primers was used to estimate how many nucleated cells each sample contained. To quantify the absolute abundance of each unique TCRbeta CDR3 rearrangement, sequence reads were collapsed and filtered. Productive Simpson clonality was computed per sample as the square root of Simpson's diversity index over productive rearrangements. As stored in TCRdb, this immuneACCESS dataset retains in-frame rearrangements with V and J assigned. A fraction of the clones does not appear; measured against another copy, unresolved V genes explain less than half of the discrepancy, and the remainder lacks a known reason. For V, J and clone size, that table is used; D and trimming come from the DNA. The sample table records 100,000 or so clones; about four fifths of these occur just once. The ten largest clones capture less than 2% of the sample.

Whole blood was collected in K2EDTA tubes by collaborating institutions according to the institutions' own protocols. For TCRbeta analysis, collaborators shipped samples in one of three forms: frozen whole blood, isolated PBMCs, or DNA extracted from either of those sample types. Regarding this clone: The clone's antigen remains unknown. Per-base quality was not reported, and no clone a single base away is much larger than it.

Broad study findings and their caveats: The amount of clinical and demographic metadata varied by source and participant and was provided uncurated.

This TCR derives from a man between 65 and 85 years old with active or convalescent COVID-19. Sequenced input: peripheral blood. The V and J segments used are TRBV30 and TRBJ2-7, with 8 bases matching TRBD2. The nucleotide sequence is TGTGCCTGGAGTGTAAAGGCGGGGGGCTCCACACGCGAGCAGTACTTC. Its coded protein is CAWSVKAGGSTREQYF.